The 25 T cell receptor beta chains below come from one sample, sequenced in a study of spatial heterogeneity in lung cancer (dated by TCRdb to between 2017 and 2020). The method behind the library was 5' RACE. The sequencing machine was a NextSeq 500. TCRdb reran the public reads through fastp at Q25 and MiXCR, keeping productive beta chains. Each CDR3 protein appears once, grouped with its most common genes and DNA. This sample comprises 18,000 or so distinct CDR3 sequences, approximately 5.8% of them detected only once. The leading ten clones occupy around 10% of the sample. The antigens these receptors bind are not known. The investigation overall reported the following: The number of expanded intratumoral alpha and beta TCRs correlated with the tumor nonsynonymous mutation count.

Explained via the paper, the time point label denotes: sample taken at primary tumor resection. The sequencing here drew on lung tumor tissue, taken at surgery. These receptors originate from a female donor with early-stage non-small cell lung cancer.

There are a few counts of this clonotype. This beta chain is off target for a library built for alpha chains, so its abundance means little. The genes are TRBV5-1 and TRBJ2-3, with 7 positions matching TRBD2. The CDR3 extends over 14 amino acids. Germline V gene lookup returns CDR1 SGHRS and CDR2 YFSETQ. The V and J ends lost 3 bases and 0 bases, in that order; junction bases with no gene match: 1. The CDR3 sequence is CASSWGGSTDTQYF. CDR3 nucleotides: TGCGCCAGCAGCTGGGGAGGGAGCACAGATACGCAGTATTTT.

By sample fraction, this clonotype is medium-sized (0.01 to 0.1%). The library was prepared for alpha chains; this beta chain is a stray read, so its frequency means little. The chain employs TRBV5-1 and TRBJ2-1; D gene unclear. The CDR3 has 13 amino acids. The V gene lost 2 bases and the J gene lost 6 bases, with 9 bases spanning the gap. Per the germline V gene, CDR1 is SGHRS and CDR2 is YFSETQ. The CDR3 DNA is TGCGCCAGCAGCTTCGGCGCGACCAATGAGCAGTTCTTC. Translation: CASSFGATNEQFF.

This clonotype was recorded at least ten times. Being off target in a library aimed at alpha chains, this beta chain has a size of little meaning. This sequence joins TRBV28 and TRBJ1-5, with no clear D. CDR3 size: 12 residues. Trimming removed 0 bases at V and 6 bases at J, with 3 bases between. CDR1 MDHEN and CDR2 SYDVKM come from the germline V gene. As DNA, the CDR3 is TGTGCCAGCAGTTTATGGTCTCAGCCCCAGCATTTT. Its protein product is CASSLWSQPQHF. Combining the CDR3 with reference TRBV28 and TRBJ1-5 gives the whole variable domain DVKVTQSSRYLVKRTGEKVFLECVQDMDHENMFWYRQDPGLGLRLIYFSYDVKMKEKGDIPEGYSVSREKKERFSLILESASTNQTSMYLCASSLWSQPQHFGDGTRLSIL.

About this clonotype itself: A read error may explain this, as a much larger clone is one base away. This beta chain is an off-target read within a library intended for alpha chains, so its frequency means little. The chain recombines TRBV4-1 with TRBJ2-3, with 7 bases matching TRBD1. The CDR3 sequence is 15 residues long. The germline V gene has CDR1 MGHRA and CDR2 YSYEKL. Written as DNA, the CDR3 is TGCGCCGGCAGCCACGGGACAGCAAGCACAGATACGCAGTATTTT. It codes for CAGSHGTASTDTQYF.

This clonotype is medium-sized (0.01 to 0.1%) within its sample. Because the library targeted alpha chains, this beta chain is an off-target read whose size means little. V gene TRBV2 combines with J gene TRBJ1-4; possible D gene TRBD1, 6 bases. CDR1 and CDR2 from the germline V gene are SNHLY and FYNNEI. The ends were cut back, 4 bases at V and 0 bases at J, with 15 bases in the middle. The CDR3 runs to 17 residues. The CDR3 DNA sequence: TGTGCCAGCAGTGGGTCGCCAGGGGCTGCAACTAATGAAAAACTGTTTTTT. Residues: CASSGSPGAATNEKLFF.

The sample holds many counts of this clonotype. A library made for alpha chains picked up this beta chain off target, so its size means little. This chain joins TRBV29-1 and TRBJ2-3; no firm D call. Per the germline V gene, CDR1 is SQVTM and CDR2 is ANQGSEA. V dropped 4 bases and J dropped 7 bases, with 18 bases sitting between them. CDR3 size: 14 residues. This chain's CDR3 is CSVAVDPGPNTQYF. Written as DNA, the CDR3 is TGCAGCGTTGCCGTGGACCCTGGGCCAAATACGCAGTATTTT.

The sample holds many counts of this clonotype. This beta chain is an off-target read within a library intended for alpha chains, so its frequency means little. The J gene is TRBJ1-1, the V gene TRBV29-1; D gene ambiguous. The ends were cut back, 1 base at V and 7 bases at J, with 10 bases in the middle. The germline V gene has CDR1 SQVTM and CDR2 ANQGSEA. The CDR3 is 12 amino acids. The CDR3 region is CSVEVREGEAFF. CDR3 nucleotides: TGCAGCGTTGAAGTGAGGGAGGGTGAAGCTTTCTTT.

This clonotype has at least ten counts. This beta chain is an off-target read within a library intended for alpha chains, so its frequency means little. The chain has TRBV7-8 and TRBJ1-5; the D is unclear. V gave up 2 bases and J gave up 5 bases, with 4 bases separating them. CDR1 is SGHVS, CDR2 FQNEAQ, per germline. This CDR3 spans 12 amino acids. The CDR3 sequence is CASSLHDQPQHF. The DNA for the CDR3 is TGTGCCAGCAGCTTACATGATCAGCCCCAGCATTTT.

This clonotype was seen at least ten times. This beta chain came through as a stray read in a library set up for alpha chains, and its size says little. V usage is TRBV5-1 and J usage is TRBJ1-1, with TRBD1 matching 9 bases. CDR1 and CDR2 (germline): SGHRS, YFSETQ. This CDR3 has 15 residues. V shed 1 base and J 3 bases; nucleotides not matched to a gene: 4. In DNA, the CDR3 is TGCGCCAGCAGCTTGTCACAGGGGGCATACACTGAAGCTTTCTTT. Its protein is CASSLSQGAYTEAFF.

This clonotype was found a few times. This beta chain represents an off-target read in a library built for alpha chains; its size is of limited meaning. The CDR3 DNA sequence: TGTGCCAGCAGCGAATTTAAACCTCCTCTTAACACCGGGGAGCTGTTTTTT. It codes for CASSEFKPPLNTGELFF. The rearrangement uses TRBV7-8 and TRBJ2-2; no firm D call. Germline CDR1 reads SGHVS; CDR2 reads FQNEAQ. The CDR3 sequence is 17 residues long. V lost 5 bases, J lost 2 bases, and 18 bases lay in between.

In its sample, this clonotype was seen many times. This beta chain turned up in a library designed for alpha chains; as an off-target read, its abundance says little. The chain is built from TRBV11-2 and TRBJ2-1, with 14 nucleotides matching TRBD2. Germline-derived CDR1 and CDR2 are SGHAT and FQNNGV. The CDR3 extends over 18 amino acids. V was clipped by 5 bases and J by 3 bases; unmatched bases: 9. In DNA, the CDR3 is TGTGCCAGCAGCCCGCTGACTAGCGGGAGGGCTGGCTACAATGAGCAGTTCTTC. It codes for CASSPLTSGRAGYNEQFF.

This clonotype has a handful of counts. The library was designed around alpha chains, so this beta chain is a stray read whose abundance carries little weight. The chain links TRBV29-1 to TRBJ1-4; D gene uncertain. The length of the CDR3 is 12 residues. Germline loops: CDR1 SQVTM, CDR2 ANQGSEA. V lost 4 bases and J 8 bases, leaving 11 bases between the germline ends. CDR3 sequence reads: CSVAFLGEKLFF. DNA of the CDR3: TGCAGCGTTGCCTTCCTGGGGGAAAAACTGTTTTTT.

This clonotype is medium-sized within its sample. This beta chain represents an off-target read in a library built for alpha chains; its size is of limited meaning. V is TRBV20-1 and J is TRBJ2-1, with TRBD2 matching 8 bases. This CDR3 has 13 amino acids. The germline CDR1 and CDR2 sequences are DFQATT and SNEGSKA (reference sequence). The J segment lost 3 bases and the V segment lost 4 bases, leaving 2 bases of the junction unmatched. The CDR3 region is CSAKLAVYNEQFF. The CDR3 DNA is TGCAGTGCTAAACTAGCGGTCTACAATGAGCAGTTCTTC.

At least ten counts were recorded for this clonotype. Being off target in a library aimed at alpha chains, this beta chain has a size of little meaning. The chain has TRBV11-2 and TRBJ2-5, with 8 nucleotides matching TRBD1. CDR1 and CDR2 from the germline V gene are SGHAT and FQNNGV. Trimming took 3 bases from V and 5 from J; bases not matched to a gene: 8. The CDR3 extends over 15 amino acids. Here the CDR3 DNA reads TGTGCCAGCAGCTTGGCACAGGGGGTTGGGGAGACCCAGTACTTC. It is translated as CASSLAQGVGETQYF.

This clonotype was counted at least ten times. This beta chain came through as a stray read in a library set up for alpha chains, and its size says little. The CDR3 DNA sequence: TGTGCCAGCGGGACCCAAGAGACCCAGTACTTC. Translation gives CASGTQETQYF. The chain joins TRBV27 to TRBJ2-5; D may be TRBD1 or TRBD2 (5 bases each). The germline V and J ends were trimmed by 8 bases and 1 base, with 5 bases remaining between them. The CDR3 length is 11 residues. Germline CDR1 MNHEY, CDR2 SMNVEV (reference sequence).

This clonotype has at least ten counts. The library was designed around alpha chains, so this beta chain is a stray read whose abundance carries little weight. This chain links TRBV30 with TRBJ1-4; D is possibly TRBD1 (5 bases). CDR1 is GTSNPN and CDR2 is SVGIG in the germline V gene (reference sequence). V was trimmed by 3 bases and J by 7 bases, leaving 12 bases between them. The CDR3 is 13 amino acids. The chain's CDR3 is CAWRRGTSEKLFF. The CDR3 nucleotides are TGTGCCTGGAGACGGGGGACGTCTGAAAAACTGTTTTTT.

There are many counts of this clonotype. Found in a library prepared for alpha chains, this beta chain is an off-target read, and its abundance has little meaning. The chain links TRBV28 to TRBJ1-3; the D is unclear. The CDR3 runs to 15 residues. CDR1 is MDHEN and CDR2 is SYDVKM in the germline V gene. V was clipped by 6 bases and J by 0 bases, with 12 bases between them. The CDR3 region has the DNA TGTGCCAGCAGATGGACCGGAAGCTCTGGAAACACCATATATTTT. Amino acid sequence: CASRWTGSSGNTIYF.

This clonotype was seen at least ten times. The library was prepared for alpha chains; this beta chain is a stray read, so its frequency means little. The J gene is TRBJ2-4, the V gene TRBV30; TRBD2 aligns across 13 bases. Germline CDR1 and CDR2: GTSNPN and SVGIG (reference sequence). The V and J ends lost 0 bases and 7 bases, in that order; junction bases with no gene match: 9. The CDR3 runs to 17 residues. For the CDR3, the DNA is TGTGCCTGGAGTGTCTGGACTAGCGGGAGAGAGCGGAACATTCAGTACTTC. It yields the protein CAWSVWTSGRERNIQYF. The full variable domain, in which reference TRBV30 and TRBJ2-4 provide the parts outside the CDR3, is SQTIHQWPATLVQPVGSPLSLECTVEGTSNPNLYWYRQAAGRGLQLLFYSVGIGQISSEVPQNLSASRPQDRQFILSSKKLLLSDSGFYLCAWSVWTSGRERNIQYFGAGTRLSVL.

This clonotype is medium-sized within its sample. The library was built for alpha chains, so this beta chain is an off-target read and its size means little. The chain carries TRBV12-3 or TRBV12-4 and TRBJ1-2; no firm D call. Trimming removed 3 bases at V and 4 bases at J, with 12 bases between. There are 14 residues in the CDR3. CDR3 in amino acids: CASSFRTEIYGYTF. In DNA form, the CDR3 reads TGTGCCAGCAGTTTCCGGACGGAAATCTATGGCTACACCTTC.

This clonotype was seen at least ten times. This beta chain turned up in a library designed for alpha chains; as an off-target read, its abundance says little. The chain combines TRBV2 with TRBJ2-1, with 8 bases fitting TRBD2. The CDR3 has 16 amino acids. J lost 12 bases, V lost 7 bases, and 20 bases had no gene match. From germline, CDR1 is SNHLY and CDR2 FYNNEI. CDR3 residues: CASTPGGGLPAVGQFF. The CDR3 coding sequence is TGTGCCAGCACCCCCGGGGGGGGACTACCAGCGGTGGGGCAGTTCTTC.

This clonotype was observed many times. Found in a library prepared for alpha chains, this beta chain is an off-target read, and its abundance has little meaning. V is TRBV20-1 and J is TRBJ2-2; 12 bases line up with TRBD2. After removal of 6 bases from V and 7 bases from J, the junction contained 6 bases not matched to a gene. Germline V gene sequence: CDR1 DFQATT, CDR2 SNEGSKA (reference sequence). This CDR3 has 14 residues. The CDR3 DNA reads TGCAGTGCAACACGACTAGCGGGAGACGGGGAGCTGTTTTTT. Amino acids: CSATRLAGDGELFF.

This clonotype was recorded many times. Being off target in a library aimed at alpha chains, this beta chain has a size of little meaning. This sequence joins TRBV20-1 and TRBJ2-7; 11 bases are shared with TRBD2. Trimming cost V 1 base and J 7 bases; bases outside gene matches: 6. Per the germline V gene, CDR1 is DFQATT and CDR2 is SNEGSKA (reference sequence). The CDR3 covers 14 residues. The CDR3 sequence is CSARVVVAGGEQYF. The CDR3 DNA is TGCAGTGCTAGAGTTGTGGTAGCGGGAGGGGAGCAGTACTTC.

This clonotype has a handful of counts. The size of this beta chain means little, since it is a stray read in a library made for alpha chains. The chain recombines TRBV20-1 with TRBJ1-1; TRBD1 matches 7 bases. This CDR3 is 14 amino acids long. Germline CDR1 reads DFQATT; CDR2 reads SNEGSKA (reference sequence). V shed 5 bases, J shed 3 bases, and the junction held 9 bases outside the gene matches. The CDR3 loop reads CSASGDRSYTEAFF. CDR3 sequence (DNA): TGCAGTGCTTCAGGGGACAGATCGTACACTGAAGCTTTCTTT.

Comment on this clonotype: This beta chain slipped into a library made for alpha chains as a stray read, so its size is not meaningful. The V gene is TRBV15, the J gene TRBJ2-5; either TRBD1 or TRBD2 may supply D (5 bases each). V was pared by 0 bases and J by 5 bases, with 10 bases between. This CDR3 contains 14 residues. The germline gives CDR1 LNHNV, CDR2 YYDKDF (reference sequence). For the CDR3, the DNA is TGTGCCACCAGCAGAGATCGGGGCATGGAGACCCAGTACTTC. Its translation: CATSRDRGMETQYF.

This clonotype was seen many times. Because the library targeted alpha chains, this beta chain is an off-target read whose size means little. The chain couples TRBV28 to TRBJ2-5; D is possibly TRBD1 (6 bases). This CDR3 has 15 residues. With 0 bases removed from V and 2 bases from J, the gap between germline ends came to 10 bases. CDR1 is MDHEN and CDR2 is SYDVKM in the germline V gene. The CDR3: CASSLWPRGQETQYF. Written as DNA, the CDR3 is TGTGCCAGCAGTTTATGGCCCAGGGGTCAAGAGACCCAGTACTTC.